This T cell receptor beta chain was sequenced during a study of control samples from healthy donors and cancer patients. The table came from immunoSEQ multiplex PCR; TCRdb's copy has only in-frame clones and leaves some out. The sample shows about 120,000 clones, about 94% of them seen only once. Germline values: CDR1 SGDLS, CDR2 YYNGEE. The CDR3 is 14 amino acids. The V gene end was trimmed by 4 bases and the J gene end by 0 bases; junction bases not matched to a gene: 4. The chain is built from TRBV9 and TRBJ2-7; 7 positions agree with TRBD2. The sequence was collected from a man aged 25-45 years in good health. Sample: blood. The CDR3 DNA follows: TGTGCCAGCAGCCCAACTAGCGTCTCCTACGAGCAGTACTTC. Its translation is CASSPTSVSYEQYF.